Below, one T cell receptor beta chain is given with its context. Its antigen is undetermined. Germline CDR1 and CDR2: GTSNPN and SVGIG (reference sequence). CDR3 length: 10 residues. This specimen belongs to a study of regulatory T cells in long-lasting Graves disease. For TCR beta, libraries came from iRepertoire HTBI primers and Arm-PCR of CDR3 regions. TCRdb fed the multiplex PCR reads into MiXCR, producing one record per CDR3 protein. Of 300,000 to 350,000 distinct CDR3 sequences in the sample, around 20% were seen once. Specified time point: persistent/refractory GD, antithyroid drugs over 5 years with positive TRAb. PBMC-derived RNA was used for the TCR library. It was an endocrinology department in Xi'an, China, that provided the patients. Study results and caveats: TCR diversity was lower in persistent than newly diagnosed Graves' disease.

V is TRBV30 and J is TRBJ1-1; no firm D call. The sequence came from a female donor with Graves disease. The source was peripheral blood mononuclear cells (PBMCs), collected when the disease was refractory, from a patient treated with antithyroid drugs. For the CDR3, the DNA is TGTTTGGGCATGAACACTGAAGCTTTCTTT. Protein product: CLGMNTEAFF.